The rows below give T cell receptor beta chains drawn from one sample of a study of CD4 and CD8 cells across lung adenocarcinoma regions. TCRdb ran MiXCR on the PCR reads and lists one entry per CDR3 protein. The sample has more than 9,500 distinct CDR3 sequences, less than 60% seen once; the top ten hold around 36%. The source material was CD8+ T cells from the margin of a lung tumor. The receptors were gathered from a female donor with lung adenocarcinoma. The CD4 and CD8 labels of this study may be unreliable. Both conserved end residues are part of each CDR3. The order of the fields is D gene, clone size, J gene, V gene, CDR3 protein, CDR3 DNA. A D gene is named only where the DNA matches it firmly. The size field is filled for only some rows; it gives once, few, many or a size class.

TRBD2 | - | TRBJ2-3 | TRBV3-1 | CASSPQTSRSTDTQYF | TGTGCCAGCAGCCCGCAGACTAGCAGAAGCACAGATACGCAGTATTTT
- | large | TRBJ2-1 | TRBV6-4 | CASSVGGGTYNEQFF | TGTGCCAGCAGTGTCGGCGGGGGCACCTACAATGAGCAGTTCTTC
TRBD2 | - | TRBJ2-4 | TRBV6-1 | CASSPSGLSTKDTQYF | TGTGCCAGCAGTCCTAGCGGGCTGTCAACCAAAGACACTCAGTACTTC
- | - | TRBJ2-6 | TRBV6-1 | CASSIQGSGANVLTF | TGTGCCAGCAGCATACAGGGTTCTGGGGCCAACGTCCTGACTTTC
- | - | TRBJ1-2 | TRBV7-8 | CASSLAPTATYGYTF | TGTGCCAGCAGCTTAGCGCCCACAGCGACATATGGCTACACCTTC
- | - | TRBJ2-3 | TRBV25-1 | CASRGYGGQGQDTQYF | TGTGCCAGCAGGGGATACGGGGGCCAGGGCCAAGATACCCAGTATTTT
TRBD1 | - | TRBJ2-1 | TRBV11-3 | CASSFDQGADNEQFF | TGTGCCAGCAGCTTCGACCAGGGGGCGGACAATGAGCAGTTCTTC
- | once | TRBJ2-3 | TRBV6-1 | CGSSGVRVKDTQYF | TGTGGCAGCTCGGGGGTGAGAGTCAAAGACACGCAGTATTTT
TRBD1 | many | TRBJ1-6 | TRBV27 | CATRGDNSPLHF | TGTGCCACCAGGGGGGACAATTCACCCCTCCACTTT
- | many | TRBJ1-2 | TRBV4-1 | CASSLGGGYGYTF | TGCGCCAGCAGCCTCGGCGGGGGCTATGGCTACACCTTC
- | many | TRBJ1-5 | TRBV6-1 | CASSEMGGIDQPQHF | TGTGCCAGCAGTGAAATGGGGGGCATCGATCAGCCCCAGCATTTT
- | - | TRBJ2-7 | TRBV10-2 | CASIGLETYEQYF | TGCGCCAGCATAGGACTGGAAACCTACGAGCAGTACTTC
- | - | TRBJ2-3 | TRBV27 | CASSLRPPGADTQYF | TGTGCCAGCAGTTTGCGGCCGCCAGGCGCAGATACTCAGTATTTC
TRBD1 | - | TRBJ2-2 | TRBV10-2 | CASRAGTGNTGELFF | TGCGCCAGCAGAGCCGGGACAGGGAACACCGGGGAGCTGTTTTTT
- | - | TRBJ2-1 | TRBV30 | CAWSFRGKGEQFF | TGTGCCTGGAGTTTTAGGGGCAAGGGTGAGCAGTTCTTC
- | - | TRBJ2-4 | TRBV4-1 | CASSQGLRAKNIQYF | TGCGCCAGCAGCCAGGGGCTGCGGGCCAAAAATATTCAGTACTTC
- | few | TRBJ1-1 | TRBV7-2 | CASSNTVNTEAFF | TGTGCCAGCAGCAACACTGTAAACACTGAAGCTTTCTTT
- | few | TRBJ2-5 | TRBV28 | CASSLGSGFQEETQYF | TGTGCCAGCAGTTTGGGGTCAGGTTTTCAGGAAGAGACCCAGTACTTC
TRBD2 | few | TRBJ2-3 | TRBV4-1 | CASSQAGGGGGGQETQYF | TGCGCCAGCAGCCAAGCGGGCGGGGGGGGGGGAGGCCAAGAGACGCAGTATTTT
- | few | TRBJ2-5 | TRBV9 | CASSAGGAEGTAQYF | TGTGCCAGCAGCGCCGGCGGGGCAGAGGGTACGGCCCAGTACTTC
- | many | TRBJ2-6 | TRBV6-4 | CASRGSGANVLTF | TGTGCCAGCAGGGGGTCTGGGGCCAACGTCCTGACTTTC
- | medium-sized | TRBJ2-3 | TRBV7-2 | CASSRTVLSDTQYF | TGTGCCAGCAGCCGTACGGTTTTGTCAGATACGCAGTATTTT
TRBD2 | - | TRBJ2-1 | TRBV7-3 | CASSLSAGDYNEQFF | TGTGCCAGCAGCTTGAGCGCGGGGGACTACAATGAGCAGTTCTTC
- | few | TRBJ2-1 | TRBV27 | CASSLDTVPYNEQFF | TGTGCCAGCAGTTTAGACACTGTCCCCTACAATGAGCAGTTCTTC
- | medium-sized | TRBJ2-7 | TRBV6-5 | CASSSGTDSSPYEQYF | TGTGCCAGCAGCTCGGGAACGGACTCTTCCCCCTACGAGCAGTACTTC
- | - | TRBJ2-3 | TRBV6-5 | CAGSCGVAQDTQYF | TGTGCGGGCAGTTGCGGGGTTGCCCAAGATACGCAGTACTTT
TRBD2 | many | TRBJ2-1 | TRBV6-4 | CASSDSWRGDYNEQFF | TGTGCCAGCAGTGACTCTTGGCGGGGGGATTACAATGAGCAGTTCTTC
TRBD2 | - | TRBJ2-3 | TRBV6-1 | CASSPSGLRAKDTQYF | TGTGCCAGCAGTCCTAGCGGGCTGCGAGCCAAAGATACGCAGTACTTT
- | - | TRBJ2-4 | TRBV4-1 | CASSLDRVSGRGGKDMQYF | TGCGCCAGCAGCCTAGACCGCGTCTCGGGGCGGGGCGGCAAAGACATGCAGTATTTC
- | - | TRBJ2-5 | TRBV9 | CASSLSHSGETQYF | TGTGCCAGCAGCCTTTCACACTCGGGGGAGACCCAGTACTTC
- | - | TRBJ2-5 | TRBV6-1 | CASSQSSQETQYF | TGTGCCAGCAGCCAATCTAGCCAAGAGACCCAGTACTTC
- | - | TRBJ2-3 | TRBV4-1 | CASSQAGGGGRDKETQYF | TGCGCCAGCAGCCAAGCGGGGGGCGGCGGCCGTGACAAAGAGACGCAGTACTTT
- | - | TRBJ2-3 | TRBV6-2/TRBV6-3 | CASRGLGAKDTQYF | TGTGCCAGCAGGGGGCTCGGAGCCAAAGACACTCAGTACTTT
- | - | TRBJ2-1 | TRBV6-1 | CASSKKMNNEQFF | TGTGCCAGCAGTAAAAAGATGAACAATGAGCAGTTCTTC
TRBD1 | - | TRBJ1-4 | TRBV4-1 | CASSRKTGAQVNEKLFF | TGCGCCAGCAGCCGAAAGACAGGGGCGCAAGTAAATGAAAAACTGTTTTTT
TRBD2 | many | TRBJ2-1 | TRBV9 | CASSVGLAGRNEQFF | TGTGCCAGCAGCGTAGGACTAGCGGGGAGGAATGAGCAGTTCTTC
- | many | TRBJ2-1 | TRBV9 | CASSVLGDEQFF | TGTGCCAGCAGCGTATTGGGGGATGAGCAGTTCTTC
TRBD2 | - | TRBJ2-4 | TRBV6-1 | CASRTGGSVKNTQYF | TGTGCCAGCAGAACGGGAGGGAGCGTCAAAAACACGCAGTATTTC
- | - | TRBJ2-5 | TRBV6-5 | CASSYSGTDGTQYF | TGTGCCAGCAGTTACTCGGGAACAGACGGGACCCAGTACTTC
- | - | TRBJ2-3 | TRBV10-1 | CASRGLGGRAQDTQYF | TGCGCTAGCAGGGGGCTCGGGGGGCGTGCCCAAGATACCCAGTACTTT
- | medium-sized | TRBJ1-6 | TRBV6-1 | CASSEGGRGNSPLHF | TGTGCCAGCAGTGAAGGAGGCAGGGGAAATTCACCCCTCCACTTT
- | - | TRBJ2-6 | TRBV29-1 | CSVRMDNSGANVLTF | TGCAGCGTTAGGATGGACAACTCTGGGGCCAACGTCCTGACTTTC
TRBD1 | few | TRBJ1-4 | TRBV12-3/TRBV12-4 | CASRAQTGNNEKLFF | TGTGCCAGCAGGGCCCAGACAGGGAATAATGAAAAACTGTTTTTT
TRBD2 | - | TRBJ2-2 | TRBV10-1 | CASSDLAGGIGELFF | TGCGCCAGCAGTGATTTAGCGGGAGGAATCGGGGAGCTGTTTTTT
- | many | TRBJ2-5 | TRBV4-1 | CASSQVGVNQETQYF | TGCGCCAGCAGCCAAGTCGGCGTAAACCAAGAGACCCAGTACTTC
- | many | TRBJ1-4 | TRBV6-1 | CASSDHGDNEKLFF | TGTGCCAGCAGCGATCATGGGGATAATGAAAAACTGTTTTTT
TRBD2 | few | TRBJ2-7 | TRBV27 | CASSLSGRGLADPYEQYF | TGTGCCAGCAGTTTATCGGGACGGGGACTAGCGGATCCCTACGAGCAGTACTTC